This T cell receptor (beta chain) originates from a study of blood T cell repertoires in COVID-19 (dated by TCRdb to about 2020). Study-level background: The collaborator samples originated in the United States, Italy and Spain and spanned the acute and convalescent phases of COVID-19. The material from the prospective study consisted of cDNA or gDNA derived from T cells, B-cell-depleted T cells, or PBMCs. Subjects who had been exposed to COVID-19, were actively infected with it, or had recovered from it provided the deeply sampled blood TCRbeta repertoires that made up the dataset. The repertoires were released in a freely available public database intended as a resource for research on the immune response to SARS-CoV-2. The samples were drawn from the first 160 participants of the ongoing ImmuneRACE study and from 950 to 1,500 subjects provided by 6 global collaborators. A de-identified subject ID, COVID-19 status, age in years and sex were almost always included in the sample metadata. Where available, HLA class I and class II types were taken from metadata supplied by the sample provider and were not determined by assay-based typing. Points the paper makes about the study in general: The quantity of clinical and demographic metadata differed by source and by participant and was supplied without curation.

Participants in the prospective study were aged about 18 to 100 years, lived in some 24 United States geographic areas, and enrolled through a virtual design. To assign participants to cohorts, the prospective study relied on clinical history that participants themselves reported in a screening survey and a study questionnaire. Mobile phlebotomists in the prospective study collected whole blood, serum and a nasopharyngeal or oropharyngeal swab from every participant. Additional blood draws and questionnaires over an approximately 2-month period could optionally be provided by prospective study participants. Blood samples from the prospective study were shipped frozen or at room temperature prior to DNA extraction. To note about this clone: It has no known antigen specificity. No quality values exist for individual bases; no much larger clone is one base distant.

The CDR3 goes from the cysteine to the phenylalanine over 16 residues. The CDR3 DNA has 48 bases and is translated from base 1. According to the germline V gene, CDR1 reads WSHSY and CDR2 reads SAAADI. V and J are trimmed by 2 bases and 8 bases, and the gene matches miss 7 bases of the junction. TCRbeta CDR3 regions were amplified from genomic DNA by means of the immunoSEQ Assay, a bias-controlled multiplex PCR. As for how the authors treated the data: The number of nucleated cells in each sample was estimated by amplification of reference gene primers within the assay. Sequence reads were collapsed and filtered to measure the absolute abundance of every unique TCRbeta CDR3 rearrangement. Productive Simpson clonality was computed per sample as the square root of Simpson's diversity index over productive rearrangements. TCRdb retrieved this table from immuneACCESS and kept in-frame rearrangements only. Not all clones are present; in checked studies, unresolved V genes account for under half, and no reason is known for the remainder. Clone size and V and J calls were adopted from that table, with D and trimming inferred from the DNA. Across this sample there are about 360,000 clones, with around 90% seen only once. The ten largest clonotypes hold approximately 2.1% of the sample.

The receptor comes from a woman aged 40 to 50 with acute COVID-19. The sequencing input was PBMCs or T cells enriched from blood (not recorded which). The chain is made from TRBV10-2 and TRBJ1-5; 12 bases in the middle match TRBD1. The CDR3 amino acid sequence is: CASSETGTGGREPQHF. Read as DNA, the sequence is TGCGCCAGCAGTGAGACCGGGACAGGGGGCCGTGAGCCCCAGCATTTT.